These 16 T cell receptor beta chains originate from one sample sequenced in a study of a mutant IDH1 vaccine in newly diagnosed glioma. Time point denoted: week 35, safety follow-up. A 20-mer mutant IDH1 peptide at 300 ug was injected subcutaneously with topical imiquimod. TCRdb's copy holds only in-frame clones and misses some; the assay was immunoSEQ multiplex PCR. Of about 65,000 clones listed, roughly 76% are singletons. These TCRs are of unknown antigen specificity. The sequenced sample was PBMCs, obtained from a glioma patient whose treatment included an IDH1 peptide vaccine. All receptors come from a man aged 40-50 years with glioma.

In nucleotides, the CDR3 is TGTGCCAGCAGCTTAGACTCAGGTAGCGGGGTTGATGAGCAGTTCTTC. This translates into CASSLDSGSGVDEQFF. J is TRBJ2-1 and V is TRBV7-6; 8 bases fit TRBD2. The CDR3 runs 16 residues. After removal of 1 base from V and 8 bases from J, the junction contained 10 bases not matched to a gene. Looked up from germline, CDR1 is SGHVS and CDR2 is FNYEAQ.

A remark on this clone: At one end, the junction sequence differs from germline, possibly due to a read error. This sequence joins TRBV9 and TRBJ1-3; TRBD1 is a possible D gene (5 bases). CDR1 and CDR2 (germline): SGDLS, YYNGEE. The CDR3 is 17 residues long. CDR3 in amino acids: CASSVGGDSTSANTIYF. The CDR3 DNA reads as TGTGCCAGCAGCGTAGGTGGGGACTCAACTTCTGCAAACACCATATATTTT.

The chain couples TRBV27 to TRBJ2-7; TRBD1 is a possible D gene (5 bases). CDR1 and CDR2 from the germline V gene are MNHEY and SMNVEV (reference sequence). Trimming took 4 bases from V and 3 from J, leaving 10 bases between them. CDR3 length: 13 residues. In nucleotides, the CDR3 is TGTGCCAGCAGTTCGGCAGGGCGCTACGAGCAGTACTTC. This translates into CASSSAGRYEQYF.

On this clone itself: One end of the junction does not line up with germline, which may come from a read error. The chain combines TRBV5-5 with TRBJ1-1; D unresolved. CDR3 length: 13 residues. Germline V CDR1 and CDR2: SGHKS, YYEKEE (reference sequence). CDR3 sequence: CASSRLVTTEAFF. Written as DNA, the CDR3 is TGCGCCAGCAGCCGATTAGTGACCACTGAAGCTTTCTTT.

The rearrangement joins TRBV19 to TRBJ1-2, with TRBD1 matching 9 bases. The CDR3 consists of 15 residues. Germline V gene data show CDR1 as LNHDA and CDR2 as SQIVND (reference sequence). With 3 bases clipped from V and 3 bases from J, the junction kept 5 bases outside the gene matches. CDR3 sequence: CASSIGTGRDYGYTF. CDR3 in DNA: TGTGCCAGTAGTATTGGGACAGGGCGCGACTATGGCTACACCTTC.

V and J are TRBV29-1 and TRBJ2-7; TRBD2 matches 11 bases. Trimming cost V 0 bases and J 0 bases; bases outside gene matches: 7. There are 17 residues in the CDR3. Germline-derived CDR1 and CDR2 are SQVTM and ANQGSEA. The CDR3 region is CSVEEPSGGPSSYEQYF. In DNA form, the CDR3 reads TGCAGCGTTGAAGAGCCTAGCGGGGGGCCTAGCTCCTACGAGCAGTACTTC.

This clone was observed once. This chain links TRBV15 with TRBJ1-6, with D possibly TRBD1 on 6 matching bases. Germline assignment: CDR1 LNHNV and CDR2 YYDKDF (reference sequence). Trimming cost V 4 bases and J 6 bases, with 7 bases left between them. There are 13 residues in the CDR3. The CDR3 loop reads CATSTQGNSPLHF. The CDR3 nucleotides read TGTGCCACCAGCACACAGGGTAATTCACCCCTCCACTTT.

The CDR3 DNA follows: TGTGCCAGCAGTTACTCTTCTAGCGGGGGTCCAACGCAGTATTTT. It encodes CASSYSSSGGPTQYF. V is TRBV6-5 and J is TRBJ2-3; 10 positions agree with TRBD2. Germline CDR1 reads MNHEY; CDR2 reads SVGAGI. Germline trimming cut 0 bases from V and 9 bases from J; bases unmatched to any gene: 6. This CDR3 is built from 15 residues.

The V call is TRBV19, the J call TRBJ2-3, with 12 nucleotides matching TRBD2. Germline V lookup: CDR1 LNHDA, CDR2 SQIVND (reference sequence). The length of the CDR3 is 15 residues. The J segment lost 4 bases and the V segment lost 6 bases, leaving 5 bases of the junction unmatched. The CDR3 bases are TGTGCCAGTAGCCAACTAGCGGGAGGCGCAGATACGCAGTATTTT. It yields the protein CASSQLAGGADTQYF.

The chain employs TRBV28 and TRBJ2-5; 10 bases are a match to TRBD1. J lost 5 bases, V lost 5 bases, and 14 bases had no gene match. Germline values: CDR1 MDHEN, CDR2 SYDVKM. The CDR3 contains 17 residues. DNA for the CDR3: TGTGCCAGCAGTCCCCTAGTATGGGACAGGGGTTCGGAGACCCAGTACTTC. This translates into CASSPLVWDRGSETQYF. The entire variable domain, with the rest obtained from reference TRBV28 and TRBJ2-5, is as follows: DVKVTQSSRYLVKRTGEKVFLECVQDMDHENMFWYRQDPGLGLRLIYFSYDVKMKEKGDIPEGYSVSREKKERFSLILESASTNQTSMYLCASSPLVWDRGSETQYFGPGTRLLVL.

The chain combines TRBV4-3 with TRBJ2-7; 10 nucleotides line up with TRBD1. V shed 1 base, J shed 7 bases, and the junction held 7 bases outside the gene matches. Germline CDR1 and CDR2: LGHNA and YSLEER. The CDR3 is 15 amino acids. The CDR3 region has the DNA TGCGCCAGCAGCCAAGTCAGGACAGGGGGGCGGGAGCAGTACTTC. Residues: CASSQVRTGGREQYF.

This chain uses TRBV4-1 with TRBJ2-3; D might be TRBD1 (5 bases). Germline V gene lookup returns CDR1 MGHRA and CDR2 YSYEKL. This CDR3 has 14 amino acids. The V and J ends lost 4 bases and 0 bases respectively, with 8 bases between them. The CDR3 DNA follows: TGCGCCAGCAGCCCGGACACTAGCACAGATACGCAGTATTTT. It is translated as CASSPDTSTDTQYF.

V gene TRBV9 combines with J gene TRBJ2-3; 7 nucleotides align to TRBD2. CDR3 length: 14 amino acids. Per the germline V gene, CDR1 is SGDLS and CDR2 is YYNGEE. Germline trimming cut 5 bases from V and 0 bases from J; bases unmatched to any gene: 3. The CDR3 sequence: CASSISGSTDTQYF. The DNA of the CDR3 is TGTGCCAGCAGTATTAGCGGGAGCACAGATACGCAGTATTTT.

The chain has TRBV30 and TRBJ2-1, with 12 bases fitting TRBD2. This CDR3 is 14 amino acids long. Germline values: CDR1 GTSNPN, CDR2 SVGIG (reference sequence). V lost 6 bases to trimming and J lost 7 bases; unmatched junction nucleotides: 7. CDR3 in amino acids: CACPTSGRINEQFF. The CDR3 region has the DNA TGTGCCTGCCCGACTAGCGGGAGAATTAATGAGCAGTTCTTC.

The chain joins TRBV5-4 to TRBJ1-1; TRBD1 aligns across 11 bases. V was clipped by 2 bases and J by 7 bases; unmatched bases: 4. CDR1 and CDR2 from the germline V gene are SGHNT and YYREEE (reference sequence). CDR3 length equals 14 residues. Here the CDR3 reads CASSFGQGAGEAFF. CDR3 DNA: TGTGCCAGCAGCTTCGGACAGGGGGCAGGTGAAGCTTTCTTT.

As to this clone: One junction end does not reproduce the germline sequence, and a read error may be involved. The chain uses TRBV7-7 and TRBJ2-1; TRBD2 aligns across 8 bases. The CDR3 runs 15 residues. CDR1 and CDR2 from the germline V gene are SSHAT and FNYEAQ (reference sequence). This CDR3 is CASSSRLAGYNEQFF. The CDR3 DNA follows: TGTGCTAGCAGCTCCCGGTTAGCGGGGTACAATGAGCAGTTCTTC.